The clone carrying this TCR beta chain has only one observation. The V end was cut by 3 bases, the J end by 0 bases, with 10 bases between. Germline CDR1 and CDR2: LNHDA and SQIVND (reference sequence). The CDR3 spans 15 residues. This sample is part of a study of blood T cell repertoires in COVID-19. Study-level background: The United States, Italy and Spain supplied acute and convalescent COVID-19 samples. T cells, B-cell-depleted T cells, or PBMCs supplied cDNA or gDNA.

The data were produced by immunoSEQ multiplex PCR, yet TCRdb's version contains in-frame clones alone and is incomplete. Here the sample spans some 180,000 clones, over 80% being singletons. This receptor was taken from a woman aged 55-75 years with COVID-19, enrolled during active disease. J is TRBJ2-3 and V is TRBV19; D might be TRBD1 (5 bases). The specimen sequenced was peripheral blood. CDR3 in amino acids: CASSMGQGSTDTQYF. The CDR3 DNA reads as TGTGCCAGTAGTATGGGGCAGGGTAGCACAGATACGCAGTATTTT.